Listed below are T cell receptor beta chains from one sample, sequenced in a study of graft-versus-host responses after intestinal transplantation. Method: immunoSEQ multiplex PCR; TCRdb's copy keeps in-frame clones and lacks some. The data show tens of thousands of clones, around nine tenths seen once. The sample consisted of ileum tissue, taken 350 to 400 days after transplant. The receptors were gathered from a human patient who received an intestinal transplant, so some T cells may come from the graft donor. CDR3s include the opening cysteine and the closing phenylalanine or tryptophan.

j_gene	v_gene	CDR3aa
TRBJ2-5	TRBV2	CAIRDRGPETQYF
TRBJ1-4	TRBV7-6	CASSPRDRGPLNEKLFF
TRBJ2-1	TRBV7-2	CASSLTSGRSEQFF
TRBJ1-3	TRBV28	CASNDRGSGNTIYF
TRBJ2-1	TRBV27	CASSLRGLYNEQFF
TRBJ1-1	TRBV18	CASSPIREAEAFF
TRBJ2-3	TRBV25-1	CASSELGQGVTDTQYF
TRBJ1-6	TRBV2	CASSDEGIGRSPLHF
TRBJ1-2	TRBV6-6	CASSYGTDYGYTF
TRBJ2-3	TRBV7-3	CASSPQGFSTDTQYF
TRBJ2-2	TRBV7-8	CASSPPSEGTGELFF
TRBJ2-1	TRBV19	CASSLGTIAYNEQFF